This entry lists 27 T cell receptor beta chains sequenced from one sample in a study of blood T cell repertoires in COVID-19 (TCRdb year 2020). Receptors were amplified or captured by the immunoSEQ multiplex PCR assay. Drawn from immuneACCESS, this table holds only the in-frame rearrangements with V and J called that TCRdb kept. Clones are partly lost; checked studies trace under half to an unresolved V gene and leave the rest unexplained. In all, the sample holds 200,000 or so clones, and about nine tenths of those were seen once. Of the sample, 7.2% falls within the top ten clones. Sequenced material: PBMCs or T cells enriched from blood (not recorded which). The source of these receptors is a man under 40 in a cohort exposed to, infected with or recovered from COVID-19 (not recorded which).

The J gene is TRBJ1-1, the V gene TRBV11-2; 9 nucleotides line up with TRBD1. The CDR3 loop spans 17 amino acids. V was pared by 5 bases and J by 5 bases, with 15 bases of the junction left unmatched. Germline lookup yields CDR1 SGHAT and CDR2 FQNNGV. In DNA form, the CDR3 reads TGTGCCAGCAGCACTAGGACAGGGGCGTGGGAGGGTACTGAAGCTTTCTTT. Translating gives CASSTRTGAWEGTEAFF. The full variable domain, with the rest looked up from reference TRBV11-2 and TRBJ1-1, is EAGVAQSPRYKIIEKRQSVAFWCNPISGHATLYWYQQILGQGPKLLIQFQNNGVVDDSQLPKDRFSAERLKGVDSTLKIQPAKLEDSAVYLCASSTRTGAWEGTEAFFGQGTRLTVV.

The genes are TRBV27 and TRBJ1-4; D may be TRBD1 (5 bases). Trimming removed 6 bases at V and 0 bases at J, with 11 bases between. The CDR3 extends over 15 amino acids. CDR1 and CDR2 from the germline V gene are MNHEY and SMNVEV (reference sequence). The CDR3 loop reads CASRGRGATNEKLFF. The CDR3 DNA reads TGTGCCAGCAGAGGACGGGGGGCAACTAATGAAAAACTGTTTTTT.

The J gene is TRBJ1-1, the V gene TRBV24-1; tentative D call: TRBD1 (6 bases). The CDR3 sequence is 14 residues long. V was clipped by 6 bases and J by 5 bases, with 15 bases between them. The V gene's germline CDR1 is KGHDR and CDR2 SFDVKD. The CDR3: CATSQEGGETEAFF. The CDR3 DNA sequence: TGTGCCACCAGTCAGGAGGGGGGGGAGACTGAAGCTTTCTTT.

The chain links TRBV5-1 to TRBJ2-1; 13 bases line up with TRBD2. This CDR3 region has 16 residues. The V gene's germline CDR1 is SGHRS and CDR2 YFSETQ. V was pared by 6 bases and J by 5 bases, with 8 bases of the junction left unmatched. CDR3 bases: TGCGCCAGCAACTGGACTAGCGGGAGTAAGCACAATGAGCAGTTCTTC. Its protein is CASNWTSGSKHNEQFF.

This chain links TRBV28 with TRBJ1-1; weak D call: TRBD1 (5 bases). Germline CDR1 reads MDHEN; CDR2 reads SYDVKM. The ends were cut back, 7 bases at V and 10 bases at J, with 19 bases in the middle. This CDR3 is 13 amino acids long. The CDR3 here is CASTLGGVKGAFF. The CDR3 DNA follows: TGTGCCAGCACCCTGGGAGGGGTCAAGGGAGCTTTCTTT.

V gene TRBV19 combines with J gene TRBJ2-7, with 7 bases matching TRBD1. Germline V lookup: CDR1 LNHDA, CDR2 SQIVND (reference sequence). With 5 bases clipped from V and 0 bases from J, the junction kept 10 bases outside the gene matches. The CDR3 spans 16 residues. CDR3: CASSPIGQEVSYEQYF. CDR3 DNA: TGTGCCAGTAGTCCGATAGGACAGGAGGTCTCCTACGAGCAGTACTTC.

This chain joins TRBV5-1 and TRBJ2-1; 7 bases agree with TRBD1. The trim removed 1 base at V and 7 bases at J, leaving 14 bases unmatched. Germline assignment: CDR1 SGHRS and CDR2 YFSETQ. This CDR3 region has 17 residues. The CDR3 here is CASSLSSTGAGRNEQFF. The CDR3 nucleotides are TGCGCCAGCAGCTTGTCCTCTACAGGGGCGGGTAGAAATGAGCAGTTCTTC.

CDR3 DNA: TGTGCCAGCAGCTTAGGACTGATGAACACTGAAGCTTTCTTT. Translating it yields CASSLGLMNTEAFF. This sequence joins TRBV7-9 and TRBJ1-1; D is uncertain. The length of the CDR3 is 14 residues. The germline CDR1 and CDR2 sequences are SEHNR and FQNEAQ (reference sequence). V lost 1 base to trimming and J lost 0 bases, with 6 bases between them. Looking up the rest from reference TRBV7-9 and TRBJ1-1 gives the full variable domain: DTGVSQNPRHKITKRGQNVTFRCDPISEHNRLYWYRQTLGQGPEFLTYFQNEAQLEKSRLLSDRFSAERPKGSFSTLEIQRTEQGDSAMYLCASSLGLMNTEAFFGQGTRLTVV.

The V and J genes are TRBV11-2 and TRBJ2-7, with D hard to call. Germline lookup yields CDR1 SGHAT and CDR2 FQNNGV. The CDR3 extends over 14 amino acids. Between the trimmed V and J ends, which lost 5 bases and 3 bases, there was a span of 14 bases. CDR3 sequence (DNA): TGTGCCAGCAGCCCGACGCGGCGCCTCTACGAGCAGTACTTC. This sequence encodes CASSPTRRLYEQYF. Using reference TRBV11-2 and TRBJ2-7 for the parts outside the CDR3, the full variable domain is EAGVAQSPRYKIIEKRQSVAFWCNPISGHATLYWYQQILGQGPKLLIQFQNNGVVDDSQLPKDRFSAERLKGVDSTLKIQPAKLEDSAVYLCASSPTRRLYEQYFGPGTRLTVT.

The CDR3 protein is CATSFRDRGREKLFF. The CDR3 nucleotides read TGTGCCACCAGCTTCCGGGACAGGGGCAGGGAAAAACTGTTTTTT. This chain uses TRBV15 with TRBJ1-4; 10 bases agree with TRBD1. Germline lookup yields CDR1 LNHNV and CDR2 YYDKDF (reference sequence). J gave up 8 bases and V 5 bases, and 8 bases lay outside the gene matches. The CDR3 consists of 15 residues.

The chain is built from TRBV6-5 and TRBJ2-7, with 11 bases identical to TRBD2. The germline CDR1 and CDR2 sequences are MNHEY and SVGAGI. V was clipped by 4 bases and J by 6 bases; unmatched bases: 5. This CDR3 spans 14 amino acids. CDR3 bases: TGTGCCAGCAGTTTAGCGGGAGGGCCGGTCGAGCAGTACTTC. Translating gives CASSLAGGPVEQYF.

The V call is TRBV6-4, the J call TRBJ1-2; D uncertain. CDR3 length: 13 residues. Trimming took off 3 bases at V and 0 bases at J, with 5 bases between the two ends. Germline CDR1 reads MRHNA; CDR2 reads SNTAGT. In nucleotides, the CDR3 is TGTGCCAGCAGTGATCCTCCTAACTATGGCTACACCTTC. This translates into CASSDPPNYGYTF.

The chain joins TRBV6-5 to TRBJ2-1; maybe TRBD1 (6 bases). V dropped 5 bases and J dropped 7 bases, with 18 bases sitting between them. CDR1 and CDR2 (germline): MNHEY, SVGAGI. The CDR3 loop spans 15 amino acids. In DNA form, the CDR3 reads TGTGCCAGCAGTCCCCAAGGGGGAGTAATGAATGAGCAGTTCTTC. Translated: CASSPQGGVMNEQFF.

The gene calls are TRBV11-2 and TRBJ2-7, with D possibly matching TRBD1 (6 bases). V shed 5 bases and J shed 7 bases, with 12 bases lying between them. The CDR3 runs to 12 residues. Germline CDR1 and CDR2: SGHAT and FQNNGV. The CDR3 DNA sequence: TGTGCCAGCAGCACCCCAGGGGCGGAGCAGTACTTC. Translating it yields CASSTPGAEQYF.

The rearrangement links TRBV7-2 to TRBJ2-7; 9 bases map to TRBD2. This CDR3 spans 14 amino acids. The germline CDR1 and CDR2 sequences are SGHTA and FQGNSA. Trimming cost V 5 bases and J 3 bases; bases outside gene matches: 5. CDR3 protein: CASSNLAGVYEQYF. Written as DNA, the CDR3 is TGTGCCAGCAGCAACTTAGCGGGGGTCTACGAGCAGTACTTC. Based on the CDR3 plus reference TRBV7-2 and TRBJ2-7, the full variable domain is GAGVSQSPSNKVTEKGKDVELRCDPISGHTALYWYRQSLGQGLEFLIYFQGNSAPDKSGLPSDRFSAERTGGSVSTLTIQRTQQEDSAVYLCASSNLAGVYEQYFGPGTRLTVT.

This rearrangement joins TRBV28 to TRBJ1-3; 9 bases fit TRBD1. From germline, CDR1 is MDHEN and CDR2 SYDVKM. There are 18 residues in the CDR3. With V trimmed by 4 bases and J by 0 bases, 10 bases remained unmatched. The CDR3 reads CASSSTRDRAISGNTIYF. CDR3 in DNA: TGTGCCAGCAGTTCGACCCGGGACAGGGCCATCTCTGGAAACACCATATATTTT.

The J gene is TRBJ2-7, the V gene TRBV12-3 or TRBV12-4, with TRBD2 identical over 7 bases. This CDR3 has 13 amino acids. Trimming at V came to 3 bases and at J to 6 bases, leaving 5 bases not matched to a gene. CDR3 loop: CASSFSGGSEQYF. The CDR3 region has the DNA TGTGCCAGCAGTTTCTCGGGGGGAAGCGAGCAGTACTTC.

The chain links TRBV12-3 or TRBV12-4 to TRBJ1-1, with D perhaps matching TRBD1 (6 bases). The length of the CDR3 is 13 residues. The V and J ends lost 5 bases and 3 bases respectively, with 10 bases between them. The CDR3 spells CASSRQDYTEAFF. CDR3 DNA: TGTGCCAGCAGTAGACAGGATTACACTGAAGCTTTCTTT.

The J gene is TRBJ2-7, the V gene TRBV5-8; TRBD1 matches at 7 bases. Germline CDR1 SGHTS, CDR2 YDEGEE. V lost 4 bases, J lost 5 bases, and 9 bases stayed unmatched. This CDR3 region has 14 residues. This CDR3 is CASSRSTGSHEQYF. CDR3 nucleotide sequence: TGTGCCAGCAGCCGGTCGACAGGGAGCCACGAGCAGTACTTC.

The rearrangement uses TRBV27 and TRBJ2-3; the match to TRBD2 covers 16 bases. V lost 6 bases, J lost 5 bases, and 5 bases stayed unmatched. The CDR3 extends over 16 amino acids. Germline V gene sequence: CDR1 MNHEY, CDR2 SMNVEV (reference sequence). This CDR3 reads CASRGLAGGPVDTQYF. The CDR3 DNA is TGTGCCAGCAGGGGACTAGCGGGAGGGCCTGTAGATACGCAGTATTTT.

V is TRBV19 and J is TRBJ1-1; TRBD1 might be the D (5 bases). CDR1 is LNHDA, CDR2 SQIVND, per germline (reference sequence). This CDR3 spans 16 amino acids. V lost 3 bases and J 5 bases, leaving 19 bases between the germline ends. This CDR3 is CASSIPPGLGGTEAFF. CDR3 bases: TGTGCCAGTAGTATCCCACCCGGTTTGGGGGGAACTGAAGCTTTCTTT.

The chain recombines TRBV28 with TRBJ2-1; 8 bases are a match to TRBD2. The J segment lost 1 base and the V segment lost 2 bases, leaving 13 bases of the junction unmatched. Germline CDR1 and CDR2: MDHEN and SYDVKM. The CDR3 loop spans 19 amino acids. The CDR3 DNA reads TGTGCCAGCAGTTTAGATTTCTTGGGACTAGAGAGGTCCTACAATGAGCAGTTCTTC. The encoded protein is CASSLDFLGLERSYNEQFF.

This chain uses TRBV19 with TRBJ2-3; 9 nucleotides line up with TRBD1. Germline-derived CDR1 and CDR2 are LNHDA and SQIVND (reference sequence). The junction had 9 bases not matched to a gene; V was cut back by 4 bases and J by 4 bases. The CDR3 extends over 16 amino acids. CDR3 DNA sequence: TGTGCCAGTAGTACCTACGGGACAGGGAGTTCAGATACGCAGTATTTT. Its protein product is CASSTYGTGSSDTQYF.

This clone was observed a handful of times. V gene TRBV7-3 combines with J gene TRBJ2-7, with 11 bases matching TRBD2. This CDR3 contains 15 residues. CDR1 is SGHTA and CDR2 is FQGTGA in the germline V gene. With V trimmed by 5 bases and J by 4 bases, 7 bases remained unmatched. DNA of the CDR3: TGTGCCAGCAGCCAACTAGCGGGAGTGGGGTACGAGCAGTACTTC. Translated, it gives CASSQLAGVGYEQYF.

The V and J genes are TRBV28 and TRBJ1-3; 10 bases align to TRBD1. Germline-derived CDR1 and CDR2 are MDHEN and SYDVKM. The CDR3 runs to 15 residues. J was trimmed by 4 bases and V by 6 bases; bases with no gene match: 6. The CDR3 here is CASSRQGAQGNTIYF. The CDR3, as DNA: TGTGCCAGCAGCAGACAGGGGGCGCAGGGAAACACCATATATTTT.

The V call is TRBV6-2 or TRBV6-3, the J call TRBJ1-5, with D unresolved. V was pared by 5 bases and J by 4 bases, with 15 bases between. The CDR3 has 15 amino acids. The germline gives CDR1 MNHEY, CDR2 SVGEGT. CDR3 in amino acids: CASSPQRSWNQPQHF. DNA of the CDR3: TGTGCCAGCAGTCCGCAGAGGAGTTGGAATCAGCCCCAGCATTTT.

This rearrangement joins TRBV18 to TRBJ2-1; D is possibly TRBD2 (6 bases). Germline V gene sequence: CDR1 KGHSH, CDR2 LQKENI. This CDR3 spans 15 amino acids. The V gene lost 2 bases and the J gene lost 8 bases, with 16 bases spanning the gap. In DNA, the CDR3 is TGTGCCAGCTCACCAAGGCTAGCGAGGGGCGATGAGCAGTTCTTC. This gives the protein CASSPRLARGDEQFF.